Presented here are 2 T cell receptor beta chains from one specimen sequenced in a study of blood T cells in healthy people across ages. Together with a sample-barcoded 5' primer, a J-beta primer mix was included in a second PCR lasting about 6 to 11 cycles. Via MiXCR, TCRdb re-called the 5' RACE reads, giving one row per CDR3 protein. This sample has hundreds of thousands of distinct CDR3 sequences, with about 52% found just once. What was sequenced was blood. The origin of the receptors is a woman aged 55-75 years in good health.

V usage is TRBV4-2 and J usage is TRBJ2-1; 7 bases agree with TRBD2. This CDR3 has 16 amino acids. The V and J ends lost 1 base and 4 bases, in that order; junction bases with no gene match: 7. In germline, CDR1 is LGHNA, CDR2 YNFKEQ. DNA for the CDR3: TGTGCCAGCAGCCAAGCCGCTAGCGGAGCTTACAATGAGCAGTTCTTC. This sequence encodes CASSQAASGAYNEQFF.

This clonotype was seen a single time. Compared with germline, one end of the junction differs, possibly owing to a read error. V is TRBV7-2 and J is TRBJ2-5; a possible D gene is TRBD1 (5 bases). Germline values: CDR1 SGHTA, CDR2 FQGNSA. The CDR3 sequence is 15 residues long. CDR3 region: CANSLGQGKGETQYF. In nucleotides, the CDR3 is TGTGCCAACAGCTTGGGTCAGGGAAAAGGAGAGACCCAGTACTTC.